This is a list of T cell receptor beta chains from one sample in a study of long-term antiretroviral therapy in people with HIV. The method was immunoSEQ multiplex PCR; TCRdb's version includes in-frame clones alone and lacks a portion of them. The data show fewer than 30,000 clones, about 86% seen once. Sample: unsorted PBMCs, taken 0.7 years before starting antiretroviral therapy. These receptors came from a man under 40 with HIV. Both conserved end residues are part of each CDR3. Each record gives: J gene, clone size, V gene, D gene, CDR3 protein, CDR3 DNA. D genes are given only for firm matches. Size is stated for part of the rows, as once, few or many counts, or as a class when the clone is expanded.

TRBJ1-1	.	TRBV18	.	CASSPPGGSIEAFF	TGTGCCAGCTCACCCCCTGGGGGGAGCATTGAAGCTTTCTTT
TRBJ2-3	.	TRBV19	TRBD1	CASSMGTGSQDTQYF	TGTGCCAGTAGTATGGGGACAGGGTCCCAAGATACGCAGTATTTT
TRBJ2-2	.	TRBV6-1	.	CASSDRLRNTGELFF	TGTGCCAGCAGTGACCGCTTGAGGAACACCGGGGAGCTGTTTTTT
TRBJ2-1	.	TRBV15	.	CATSRAGAYNEQFF	TGTGCCACCAGCAGAGCGGGGGCCTACAATGAGCAGTTCTTC
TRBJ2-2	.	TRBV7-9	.	CASSSQGLANTGELFF	TGTGCCAGCAGCTCGCAGGGGCTAGCGAACACCGGGGAGCTGTTTTTT
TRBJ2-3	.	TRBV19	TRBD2	CASSSLVTSGGRPRDTQYF	TGTGCCAGTAGCTCCCTAGTGACTAGCGGGGGGCGCCCCCGGGATACGCAGTATTTT
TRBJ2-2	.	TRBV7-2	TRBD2	CASKVGGGVLTGELFF	TGTGCCAGCAAGGTTGGCGGGGGGGTCCTCACCGGGGAGCTGTTTTTT
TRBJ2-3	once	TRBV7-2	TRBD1	CASSLVQGAYTQYF	TGTGCCAGCAGCTTAGTACAGGGGGCATATACGCAGTATTTT
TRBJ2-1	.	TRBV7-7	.	CASSFSRSSHEQFF	TGTGCCAGCAGCTTTTCCCGGTCCTCCCATGAGCAGTTCTTC
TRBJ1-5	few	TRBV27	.	CASSSLGRRDQPQHF	TGTGCCAGCAGTTCTCTCGGTAGGAGGGATCAGCCCCAGCATTTT
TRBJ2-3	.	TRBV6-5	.	CASSYAPERDTQYF	TGTGCCAGCAGTTACGCCCCGGAACGGGATACGCAGTATTTT
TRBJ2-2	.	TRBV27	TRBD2	CASSFLTSGGAALDTGELFF	TGTGCCAGCAGTTTCCTGACTAGCGGGGGGGCTGCTCTTGACACCGGGGAGCTGTTTTTT
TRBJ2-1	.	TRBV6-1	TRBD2	CASSESASGIGEQFF	TGTGCCAGCAGTGAATCAGCTAGCGGGATAGGTGAGCAGTTCTTC
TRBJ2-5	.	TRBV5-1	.	CASSLVGGTQETQYF	TGCGCCAGCAGCTTGGTTGGGGGGACCCAAGAGACCCAGTACTTC
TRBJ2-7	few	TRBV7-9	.	CASTHQGISYEQYF	TGTGCCAGCACCCATCAAGGAATCTCCTACGAGCAGTACTTC
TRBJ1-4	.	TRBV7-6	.	CASSGTANEKLFF	TGTGCCAGCAGCGGGACTGCCAATGAAAAACTGTTTTTT
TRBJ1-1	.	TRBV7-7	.	CASSNGGSAEAFF	TGTGCTAGCAGCAACGGGGGGTCGGCTGAAGCTTTCTTT
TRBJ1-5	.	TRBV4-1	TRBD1	CASSQTGTANQPQHF	TGCGCCAGCAGCCAAACCGGGACAGCTAATCAGCCCCAGCATTTT
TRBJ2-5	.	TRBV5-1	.	CASSLGRGLSQETQYF	TGCGCCAGCAGCTTGGGCAGGGGCCTCTCCCAAGAGACCCAGTACTTC
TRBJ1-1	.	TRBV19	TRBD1	CASSQKRQGPEAFF	TGTGCCAGTTCACAAAAAAGACAGGGCCCTGAAGCTTTCTTT
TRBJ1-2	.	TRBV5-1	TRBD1	CASSLVAGGNYGYTF	TGCGCCAGCAGCTTGGTGGCAGGGGGAAACTATGGCTACACCTTC
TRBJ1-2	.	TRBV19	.	CASSSTVVYGYTF	TGTGCCAGTAGTTCGACGGTTGTCTATGGCTACACCTTC
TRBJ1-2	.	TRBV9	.	CASSVEQRVGYSGYTF	TGTGCCAGCAGCGTAGAGCAGAGGGTAGGGTATTCCGGCTACACCTTC
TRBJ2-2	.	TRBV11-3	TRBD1	CASSLNRDRRNTGELFF	TGTGCCAGCAGTTTAAACCGGGACAGGAGGAACACCGGGGAGCTGTTTTTT
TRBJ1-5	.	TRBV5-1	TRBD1	CASSLPGTGKYSNQPQHF	TGCGCCAGCAGCTTGCCCGGGACAGGGAAGTATAGCAATCAGCCCCAGCATTTT
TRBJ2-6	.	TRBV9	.	CASSVNTGSGANVLTF	TGTGCCAGCAGCGTGAATACAGGATCCGGGGCCAACGTCCTGACTTTC
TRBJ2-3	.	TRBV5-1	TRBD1	CASSVPGQASTDTQYF	TGCGCCAGCAGTGTCCCGGGACAGGCATCCACAGATACGCAGTATTTT
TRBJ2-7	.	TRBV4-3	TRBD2	CASSQDIQRGSYEQYF	TGCGCCAGCAGCCAAGATATCCAGCGGGGCTCCTACGAGCAGTACTTC
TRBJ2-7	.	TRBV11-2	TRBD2	CASSLDGTRSEQYF	TGTGCCAGCAGCTTAGATGGGACTAGAAGCGAGCAGTACTTC
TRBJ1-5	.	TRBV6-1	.	CASSGAWDQPQHF	TGTGCCAGCAGTGGCGCGTGGGATCAGCCCCAGCATTTT
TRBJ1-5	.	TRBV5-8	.	CASSLSGGPNQPQHF	TGTGCCAGCAGCTTGTCGGGAGGCCCCAATCAGCCCCAGCATTTT